This is a list of T cell receptor beta chains from one sample in a study of blood T cell repertoires in COVID-19. The method was immunoSEQ multiplex PCR; TCRdb's version includes in-frame clones alone and lacks a portion of them. The data show fewer than 120,000 clones, around 76% seen once. Sequenced input: peripheral blood. The receptors shown here come from a woman aged 80 or over with acute or convalescent COVID-19. Both conserved end residues are trimmed from each CDR3.

length	V	J	CDR3
15	TRBV27	TRBJ1-5	ASSPHRLRQGRQPQH
12	TRBV3-1/TRBV3-2	TRBJ1-2	ASSQDTQGGGYT
11	TRBV7-9	TRBJ1-1	ASSPTGQGEAF
11	TRBV25-1	TRBJ2-2	ASTRGAAGELF
9	TRBV3-1/TRBV3-2	TRBJ1-1	ASRQGAEAF
11	TRBV12-3/TRBV12-4	TRBJ1-4	ASSRTGGEKLF
13	TRBV7-2	TRBJ2-5	ASSLVTKAGETQY
13	TRBV2	TRBJ2-3	ARTNSGTSTDTQY
9	TRBV29-1	TRBJ1-2	SVRQNYGYT
15	TRBV5-1	TRBJ2-2	ASSPRPGLAESGELF
12	TRBV5-4	TRBJ1-2	ASSSPGGHYGYT
13	TRBV7-2	TRBJ2-5	ASSFSTSVQETQY
16	TRBV2	TRBJ1-2	ASSELGTGGYSNYGYT
13	TRBV10-3	TRBJ2-4	AISESGQGGNIQY
10	TRBV11-3	TRBJ1-1	ASSSGMHEAF
12	TRBV5-4	TRBJ1-1	ASSLAGVLIEAF
13	TRBV5-1	TRBJ1-1	ASSLRGTTNTEAF
11	TRBV7-2	TRBJ2-5	ASSLPGSETQY
13	TRBV18	TRBJ2-2	ASSLLTSRAGELF
11	TRBV12-5	TRBJ1-1	ASGFGRGTEAF
11	TRBV10-2	TRBJ1-1	ASTEGSRTEAF
11	TRBV6-5	TRBJ2-7	ASSYRGSYEQY
13	TRBV6-5	TRBJ2-5	ASSLTGFSQETQY
12	TRBV5-4	TRBJ1-1	ASSLPGSDTEAF
10	TRBV6-5	TRBJ1-1	ASSHQFTEAF
13	TRBV2	TRBJ2-1	ASSALAGSYNEQF
15	TRBV9	TRBJ2-1	ASSVVGGVSSYNEQF
12	TRBV5-1	TRBJ1-1	ASSLGFGQGEAF
12	TRBV10-2	TRBJ1-2	ASSESTGRWGYT
11	TRBV7-8	TRBJ1-3	ASTQMAGNTIY
13	TRBV19	TRBJ2-7	ASSMVQGVSYEQY
12	TRBV30	TRBJ1-6	AWSASTLKSPLH
16	TRBV23-1	TRBJ2-1	ASSQSRRTGGVLNEQF
12	TRBV10-3	TRBJ2-5	AISESTVQETQY
14	TRBV2	TRBJ1-5	ASEGGRGIRNQPQH
10	TRBV7-2	TRBJ2-7	ASSFSRGEQY
11	TRBV5-5	TRBJ1-1	ASSFRGNTEAF
14	TRBV6-6	TRBJ1-4	ACSSISNSPNEKLF
12	TRBV7-3	TRBJ2-1	ASSTGTSGGKQF
12	TRBV5-6	TRBJ1-5	ASSSGVSNQPQH
12	TRBV3-1/TRBV3-2	TRBJ1-2	ASSLRGWDYGYT
13	TRBV2	TRBJ2-5	ASSATGPPEETQY
13	TRBV10-3	TRBJ1-5	AIISTSTGNQPQH
10	TRBV5-1	TRBJ2-7	ASSLETGTQY
20	TRBV24-1	TRBJ2-1	ATSDPKRDTTSGGAGGNEQF
14	TRBV27	TRBJ2-7	ASSSFQGARNYEQY